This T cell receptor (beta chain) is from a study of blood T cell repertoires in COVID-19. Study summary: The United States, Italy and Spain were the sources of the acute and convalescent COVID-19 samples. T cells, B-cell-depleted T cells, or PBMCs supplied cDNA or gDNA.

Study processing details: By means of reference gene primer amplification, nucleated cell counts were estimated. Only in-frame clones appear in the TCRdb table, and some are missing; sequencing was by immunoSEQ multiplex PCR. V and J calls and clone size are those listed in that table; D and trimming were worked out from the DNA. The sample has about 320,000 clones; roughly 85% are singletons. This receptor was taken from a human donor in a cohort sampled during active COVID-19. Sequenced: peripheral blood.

The CDR3, as DNA: TGTGCCAGCTCAGGGGACAGGGGCTTGGGCAATCAGCCCCAGCATTTT. Its translation is CASSGDRGLGNQPQHF. This chain links TRBV18 with TRBJ1-5, with TRBD1 matching over 10 bases. CDR1 and CDR2 from the germline V gene are KGHSH and LQKENI. This CDR3 comprises 16 residues. V lost 5 bases to trimming and J lost 2 bases; unmatched junction nucleotides: 6.